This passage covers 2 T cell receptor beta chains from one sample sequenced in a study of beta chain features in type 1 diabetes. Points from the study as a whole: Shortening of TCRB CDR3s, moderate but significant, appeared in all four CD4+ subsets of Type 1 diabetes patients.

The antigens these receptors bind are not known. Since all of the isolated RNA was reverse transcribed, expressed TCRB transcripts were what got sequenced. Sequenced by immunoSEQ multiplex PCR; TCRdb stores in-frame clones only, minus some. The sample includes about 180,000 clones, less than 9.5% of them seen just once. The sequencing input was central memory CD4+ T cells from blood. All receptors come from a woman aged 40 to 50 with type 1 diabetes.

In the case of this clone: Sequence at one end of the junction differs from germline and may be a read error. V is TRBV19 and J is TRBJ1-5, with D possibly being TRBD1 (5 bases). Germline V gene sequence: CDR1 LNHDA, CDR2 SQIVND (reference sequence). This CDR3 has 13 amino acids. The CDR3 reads CASSMEGNRPQHF. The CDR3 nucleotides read TGTGCCAGTAGTATGGAGGGGAATCGGCCCCAGCATTTT.

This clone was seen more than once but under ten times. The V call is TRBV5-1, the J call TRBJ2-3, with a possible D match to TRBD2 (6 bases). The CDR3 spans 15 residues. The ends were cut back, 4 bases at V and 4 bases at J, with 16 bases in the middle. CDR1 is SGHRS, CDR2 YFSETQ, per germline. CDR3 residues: CASSGDGSGADTQYF. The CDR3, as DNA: TGCGCCAGCAGCGGGGACGGGAGCGGCGCAGATACGCAGTATTTT.